This TCR beta chain was recovered during a study of Ad26.COV2.S vaccination and SARS-CoV-2 variants. Overall study findings and caveats: Responses of T cells in total may have been underestimated by the TCR breadth and depth analyses.

Sequencing used immunoSEQ multiplex PCR; TCRdb keeps in-frame clones, though not all of them. The profile shows hundreds of thousands of clones, 65% to 90% of them singletons. Specified treatment: roughly 20 received Ad26.COV2.S at low or high dose, single or two shots; several received placebo; per-sample allocation not given. The samples date from day 63 after the first vaccine or placebo injection. As for this clone: Its specificity is not known.

The clonotype was recovered from a person between 18 and 60 years old who received the Ad26.COV2.S COVID-19 vaccine or a placebo. The sample here was peripheral blood, taken in a trial of Ad26.COV2.S vaccine versus placebo.

CDR3 amino acids: CASSPQGTNQPQHF. Here the CDR3 DNA reads TGTGCCAGCTCACCCCAGGGGACCAATCAGCCCCAGCATTTT. This chain links TRBV18 with TRBJ1-5, with a weak D call TRBD1 (6 bases). Trimming removed 3 bases from V and 3 bases from J, with 9 bases in between. Germline V gene lookup returns CDR1 KGHSH and CDR2 LQKENI. The CDR3 is 14 amino acids.